These T cell receptor beta chains were read from a single sample in a study of T-cell reconstitution after alpha-beta-depleted transplantation in children. TCRdb reanalysed the PCR reads using MiXCR and keeps one entry per CDR3 protein. The sample holds approximately 1,000,000 distinct CDR3 sequences, roughly 31% seen once. Sample: PBMCs, mostly from graft donor cells, taken 360 days after TCRalphabeta/CD19-depleted stem cell transplant. All receptors derive from a boy under two years old who had a stem cell transplant for SCID, so the T cells may come from the graft donor. Both conserved end residues are part of each CDR3. The order of the fields is CDR3 protein, clone size, V gene. Some rows mark clone size as missing; the rest say once, few, many or name a class of expanded clone.

cdr3_aa: CSAKTGGTGELFF
clone_size: few
v_call: TRBV20-1

cdr3_aa: CASSRDPSWETQYF
clone_size: few
v_call: TRBV18

cdr3_aa: CASSPGALGGTEQFF
clone_size: few
v_call: TRBV12-3/TRBV12-4

cdr3_aa: CSVEYTASPSTDTQYF
clone_size: many
v_call: TRBV29-1

cdr3_aa: CASRDGQGAMNQPQHF
clone_size: -
v_call: TRBV28

cdr3_aa: CASSALARAGNTEAFF
clone_size: -
v_call: TRBV7-9

cdr3_aa: CASSDIRGWHGYTF
clone_size: few
v_call: TRBV6-1

cdr3_aa: CASSPGLFDTQYF
clone_size: -
v_call: TRBV7-6

cdr3_aa: CASNRDRGLNEQFF
clone_size: few
v_call: TRBV12-3/TRBV12-4

cdr3_aa: CASSQDRGGFSSYEQYF
clone_size: -
v_call: TRBV4-3

cdr3_aa: CASSLTGTGLLNEQFF
clone_size: -
v_call: TRBV7-9

cdr3_aa: CASSQEDRGGGYTF
clone_size: -
v_call: TRBV4-3

cdr3_aa: CSVGGQGVSYEQYF
clone_size: few
v_call: TRBV29-1

cdr3_aa: CASSSSGGGVGQETQYF
clone_size: few
v_call: TRBV28

cdr3_aa: CASSLVWAGRTGELFF
clone_size: -
v_call: TRBV11-1

cdr3_aa: CASSAQGRMGNQPQHF
clone_size: -
v_call: TRBV27

cdr3_aa: CASSEALQGPSYEQYF
clone_size: -
v_call: TRBV2

cdr3_aa: CASSLDWQRGLSGEQFF
clone_size: few
v_call: TRBV5-1

cdr3_aa: CSVEDTPSYEQYF
clone_size: -
v_call: TRBV29-1

cdr3_aa: CASSYSTGSGYTF
clone_size: few
v_call: TRBV6-5

cdr3_aa: CASRLGGDYGYTF
clone_size: -
v_call: TRBV28

cdr3_aa: CASSLSRGTGILAKNIQYF
clone_size: once
v_call: TRBV11-1

cdr3_aa: CATRQGVGDTQYF
clone_size: few
v_call: TRBV15

cdr3_aa: CSAIRVRGDNEQFF
clone_size: few
v_call: TRBV29-1

cdr3_aa: CASSLARTGPWGTEAFF
clone_size: -
v_call: TRBV11-1

cdr3_aa: CASSLEGPPYEQYF
clone_size: many
v_call: TRBV5-1

cdr3_aa: CASSESTDTQYF
clone_size: many
v_call: TRBV5-1

cdr3_aa: CSARYPTIQETQYF
clone_size: -
v_call: TRBV20-1

cdr3_aa: CASSSPGYSPLHF
clone_size: -
v_call: TRBV28

cdr3_aa: CASSFSLKHMNTEAFF
clone_size: few
v_call: TRBV28

cdr3_aa: CSARDWRDRELEQYF
clone_size: -
v_call: TRBV20-1

cdr3_aa: CSASRGPIYEQYF
clone_size: -
v_call: TRBV20-1

cdr3_aa: CASSVKVNTEAFF
clone_size: -
v_call: TRBV2

cdr3_aa: CASTMERGTGELFF
clone_size: many
v_call: TRBV27

cdr3_aa: CAIRGAGYQETQYF
clone_size: few
v_call: TRBV10-3

cdr3_aa: CASSATGQGANVDVGPTEAFF
clone_size: -
v_call: TRBV6-1

cdr3_aa: CASSRGGPNEQFF
clone_size: once
v_call: TRBV7-3

cdr3_aa: CASSVNQLSGGWETQYF
clone_size: -
v_call: TRBV9

cdr3_aa: CASSLVGGDRETQYF
clone_size: few
v_call: TRBV11-2

cdr3_aa: CASSQGRGRVAREKLFF
clone_size: -
v_call: TRBV4-1

cdr3_aa: CASRRDGTLNTEAFF
clone_size: -
v_call: TRBV7-9

cdr3_aa: CSAQWGGTEAFF
clone_size: few
v_call: TRBV29-1

cdr3_aa: CASSQGNTEAFF
clone_size: many
v_call: TRBV5-1

cdr3_aa: CASSVAGGPNYEQYF
clone_size: -
v_call: TRBV9

cdr3_aa: CASSSGLAGMETQYF
clone_size: -
v_call: TRBV12-3/TRBV12-4

cdr3_aa: CAISRDRGDSNQPQHF
clone_size: few
v_call: TRBV10-3

cdr3_aa: CASSQGYGSNQPQHF
clone_size: -
v_call: TRBV4-3

cdr3_aa: CASSPSGLVYNEQFF
clone_size: -
v_call: TRBV9

cdr3_aa: CSARGPGLPYEQYF
clone_size: few
v_call: TRBV20-1

cdr3_aa: CASSQVGVGGGTEAFF
clone_size: once
v_call: TRBV4-3

cdr3_aa: CSARDAPRPVSGVSEQYF
clone_size: few
v_call: TRBV20-1

cdr3_aa: CASSYSGHRAYEQYF
clone_size: few
v_call: TRBV6-5

cdr3_aa: CSAYPPGNPIYNEQFF
clone_size: few
v_call: TRBV29-1